One and the same sample provided the 14 T cell receptor beta chains below, sequenced in a study of Ad26.COV2.S vaccination and SARS-CoV-2 variants. Documented treatment: around 19 received Ad26.COV2.S at low or high dose, single or two shots; 5 received placebo; per-sample allocation not given. All samples were drawn on day 63, counting from the first vaccine or placebo injection. Produced via immunoSEQ multiplex PCR; TCRdb's table is partial and in-frame only. The sample includes around 450,000 clones, about 88% of them seen just once. The source material was peripheral blood, sampled in a trial of Ad26.COV2.S vaccine versus placebo. The source is a person between 18 and 65 years old who received the Ad26.COV2.S COVID-19 vaccine or a placebo.

As regards this clone: At the DNA level, this CDR3 is encoded by other sequences in the same sample as well. This chain joins TRBV5-1 and TRBJ2-3; D call uncertain. Germline CDR1 SGHRS, CDR2 YFSETQ. The CDR3 has 13 residues. V was shortened by 0 bases and J by 3 bases, with 5 bases between the two germline ends. The CDR3 region is CASSLDGTDTQYF. CDR3 coding DNA: TGCGCCAGCAGCTTGGATGGTACAGATACGCAGTATTTT.

V usage is TRBV18 and J usage is TRBJ1-1, with TRBD1 matching 10 bases. The CDR3 is made up of 15 amino acids. Germline V gives CDR1 KGHSH, CDR2 LQKENI. The J segment lost 4 bases and the V segment lost 6 bases, leaving 8 bases of the junction unmatched. This CDR3 reads CASSGGDRGGTEAFF. Written as DNA, the CDR3 is TGTGCCAGCTCGGGAGGGGACAGGGGAGGCACTGAAGCTTTCTTT.

V and J are TRBV3-1 (or the pseudogene TRBV3-2) and TRBJ2-5, with D possibly called TRBD1 or TRBD2 (5 bases each). V was cut by 2 bases and J by 4 bases, with 11 bases left in between. The germline gives CDR1 LGHDT, CDR2 YNNKEL (reference sequence). The CDR3 has 14 amino acids. CDR3 protein: CASSQSRDAETQYF. As DNA, the CDR3 is TGTGCCAGCAGCCAATCCAGGGACGCAGAGACCCAGTACTTC.

The chain combines TRBV4-2 with TRBJ1-4, with D possibly being TRBD1 (5 bases). Trimming took 0 bases from V and 2 from J, leaving 22 bases between them. The CDR3 spans 20 residues. Germline V gene sequence: CDR1 LGHNA, CDR2 YNFKEQ. The CDR3 nucleotides read TGTGCCAGCAGCCAAGATCTTCGATCACTCCCTGAGGGGACTAATGAAAAACTGTTTTTT. It encodes CASSQDLRSLPEGTNEKLFF.

This chain uses TRBV28 with TRBJ1-5; a possible D gene is TRBD1 (6 bases). The germline V gene has CDR1 MDHEN and CDR2 SYDVKM. The CDR3 is 15 residues long. Trimming took 6 bases from V and 7 from J, leaving 19 bases between them. The CDR3 is CASSTRGTGGQPQHF. For the CDR3, the DNA is TGTGCCAGCAGCACCAGGGGTACAGGAGGGCAGCCCCAGCATTTT.

The rearrangement uses TRBV5-1 and TRBJ2-1; 8 positions agree with TRBD1. CDR1 and CDR2 from the germline V gene are SGHRS and YFSETQ. CDR3 length: 16 amino acids. Trimming took 0 bases from V and 6 from J; bases not matched to a gene: 8. The chain's CDR3 is CASSLVQGALRNEQFF. CDR3 nucleotides: TGCGCCAGCAGCTTGGTTCAGGGGGCACTTCGCAATGAGCAGTTCTTC.

This rearrangement joins TRBV4-3 to TRBJ1-1, with TRBD1 matching 7 bases. Germline V CDR1 and CDR2: LGHNA, YSLEER. Trimming took 4 bases from V and 10 from J; bases not matched to a gene: 9. The CDR3 sequence is 13 residues long. The CDR3, as DNA: TGCGCCAGCAGCCTTACATCCCGACAGGGAGCTTTCTTT. Translated, it gives CASSLTSRQGAFF.

This clone was picked up one time. This rearrangement joins TRBV2 to TRBJ2-5; the D gene is possibly TRBD2 (5 bases). The CDR3 contains 15 residues. Germline V gives CDR1 SNHLY, CDR2 FYNNEI. Between the trimmed V and J ends, which lost 7 bases and 7 bases, there was a span of 22 bases. The CDR3 reads CASTQLVSSGRTQYF. The DNA of the CDR3 is TGTGCCAGCACCCAACTAGTGTCGAGTGGACGGACCCAGTACTTC.

The chain links TRBV2 to TRBJ2-5; tentative D call: TRBD1 (6 bases). The CDR3 has 13 amino acids. Trimming stripped 7 bases from V and 5 bases from J, with 14 bases between. Germline values: CDR1 SNHLY, CDR2 FYNNEI. The CDR3 bases are TGTGCCAGCACTGTGGGGGCCCCGGAGACCCAGTACTTC. Translation: CASTVGAPETQYF.

The gene calls are TRBV2 and TRBJ2-1; D unclear. Germline assignment: CDR1 SNHLY and CDR2 FYNNEI. The CDR3 totals 13 residues. Trimming pared 5 bases from V and 4 bases from J, leaving 9 bases between. CDR3 residues: CASSRTEYNEQFF. Here the CDR3 DNA reads TGTGCCAGCAGTAGGACGGAATACAATGAGCAGTTCTTC.

The J gene is TRBJ2-3, the V gene TRBV7-9; 12 bases are shared with TRBD2. The V gene end was trimmed by 3 bases and the J gene end by 6 bases; junction bases not matched to a gene: 7. This CDR3 is built from 16 residues. Germline CDR1 and CDR2: SEHNR and FQNEAQ (reference sequence). CDR3 coding DNA: TGTGCCAGCAGCTTGGGACTAGCGGGCGCCGGGGATACGCAGTATTTT. It codes for CASSLGLAGAGDTQYF.

The chain recombines TRBV27 with TRBJ2-5, with D perhaps given as TRBD1 or TRBD2 (5 bases each). V lost 3 bases, J lost 7 bases, and 21 bases lay in between. This CDR3 is 16 amino acids long. Germline CDR1 and CDR2: MNHEY and SMNVEV (reference sequence). The CDR3 nucleotides are TGTGCCAGCAGTTTGGCCCCGGGACCGCAATCGGGGACCCAGTACTTC. It codes for CASSLAPGPQSGTQYF.

The chain is built from TRBV7-2 and TRBJ1-2; possible D gene TRBD1, 6 bases. V dropped 7 bases and J dropped 8 bases, with 11 bases sitting between them. CDR1 is SGHTA, CDR2 FQGNSA, per germline. CDR3 length equals 11 residues. The CDR3 sequence is CASTQRGGYTF. Written as DNA, the CDR3 is TGTGCCAGCACCCAGAGGGGGGGCTACACCTTC.

This clone was picked up one time. The chain combines TRBV7-9 with TRBJ2-7, with 7 bases matching TRBD2. The trim removed 1 base at V and 3 bases at J, leaving 9 bases unmatched. Germline assignment: CDR1 SEHNR and CDR2 FQNEAQ (reference sequence). The CDR3 runs to 16 residues. CDR3: CASSLVVTGGSYEQYF. CDR3 DNA sequence: TGTGCCAGCAGCTTAGTAGTGACGGGCGGGAGCTACGAGCAGTACTTC.